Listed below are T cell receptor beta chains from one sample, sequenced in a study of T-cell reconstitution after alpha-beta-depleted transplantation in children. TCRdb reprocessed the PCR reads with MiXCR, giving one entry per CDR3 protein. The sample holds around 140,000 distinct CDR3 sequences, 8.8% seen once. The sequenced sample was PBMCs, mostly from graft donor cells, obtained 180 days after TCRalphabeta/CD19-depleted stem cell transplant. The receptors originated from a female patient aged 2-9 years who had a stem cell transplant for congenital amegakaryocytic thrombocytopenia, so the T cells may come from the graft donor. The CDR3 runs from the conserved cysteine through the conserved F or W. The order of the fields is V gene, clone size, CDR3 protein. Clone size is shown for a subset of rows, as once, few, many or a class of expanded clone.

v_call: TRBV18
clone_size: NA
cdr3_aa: CASSPGLSLYEQYF

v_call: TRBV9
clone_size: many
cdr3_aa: CASSVDGGNTFYEQYF

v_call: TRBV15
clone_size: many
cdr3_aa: CATSTRGGNTGELFF

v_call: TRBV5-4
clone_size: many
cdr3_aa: CASSSRDRLLEQFF

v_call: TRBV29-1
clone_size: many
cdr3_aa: CSVEDRAGNTIYF

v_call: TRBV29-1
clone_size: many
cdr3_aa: CSVGGWSNYGYTF

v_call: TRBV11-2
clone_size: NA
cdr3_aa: CASSLKRGSRRGNSPLHF

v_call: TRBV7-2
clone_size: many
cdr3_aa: CASSDRVSNEQFF

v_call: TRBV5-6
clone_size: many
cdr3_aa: CASSSTGDEQYF

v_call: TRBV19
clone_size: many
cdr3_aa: CASSTRASSYEQYF

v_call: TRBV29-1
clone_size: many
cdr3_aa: CSVGTFTYNEQFF

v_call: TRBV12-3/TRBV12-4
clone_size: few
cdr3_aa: CASSPNGGRLGYTF

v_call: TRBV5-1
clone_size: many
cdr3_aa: CASSSGQGEYGYTF

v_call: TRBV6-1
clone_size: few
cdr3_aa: CASSAGRSSSGNTIYF

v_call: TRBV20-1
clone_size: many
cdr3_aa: CSARVGKGETQYF

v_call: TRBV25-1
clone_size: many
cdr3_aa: CASSLGATSGGEQYF

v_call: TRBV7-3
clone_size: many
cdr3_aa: CASSLLGGGTMDGYTF

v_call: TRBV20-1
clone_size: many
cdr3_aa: CSAMVGAANEQFF

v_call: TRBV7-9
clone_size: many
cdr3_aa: CASSFGTSNTEAFF

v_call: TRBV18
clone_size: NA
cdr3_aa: CASSPKQTGLKANVLTF

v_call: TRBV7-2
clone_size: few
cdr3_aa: CASSLATGTGELFF

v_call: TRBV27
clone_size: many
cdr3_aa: CASWTAYEQYF

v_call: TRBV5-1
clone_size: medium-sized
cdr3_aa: CASRVSATDSPLHF

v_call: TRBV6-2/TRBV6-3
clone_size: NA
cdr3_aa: CASSYSWENQPQHF

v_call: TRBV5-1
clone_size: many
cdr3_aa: CASSLALGAVYYGYTF

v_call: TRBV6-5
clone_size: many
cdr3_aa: CASSYSWGAGGLSTDTQYF

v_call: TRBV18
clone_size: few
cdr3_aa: CASSLLNAETQYF

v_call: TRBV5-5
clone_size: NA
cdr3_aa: CASSPVFTGELFF

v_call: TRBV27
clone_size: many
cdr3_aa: CASRTVGIWSGELFF

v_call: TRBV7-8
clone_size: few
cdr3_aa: CASSLWQGEGYTF

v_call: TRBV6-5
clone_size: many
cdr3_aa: CASSRSGTNKYF

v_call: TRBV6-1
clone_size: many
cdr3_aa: CASSEGLAGAYEQYF

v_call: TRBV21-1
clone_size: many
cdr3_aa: CASSNSTGDTEAFF

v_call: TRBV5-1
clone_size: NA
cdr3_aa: CASSTGQAGEETQYF

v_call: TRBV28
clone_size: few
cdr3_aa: CASSSIGDTEAFF

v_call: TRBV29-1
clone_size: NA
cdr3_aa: CSGGTGPGYTF

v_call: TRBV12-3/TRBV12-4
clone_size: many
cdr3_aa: CASSLGIWNTEAFF

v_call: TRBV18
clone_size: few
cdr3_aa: CASSPPARGAARYEQFF

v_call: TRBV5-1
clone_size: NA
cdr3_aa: CASSLRPTYGYTF

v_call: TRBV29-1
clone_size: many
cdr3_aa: CSVDVRTVSGNTIYF

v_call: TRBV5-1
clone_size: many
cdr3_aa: CASRVGFRGEQFF

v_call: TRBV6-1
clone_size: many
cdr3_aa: CASGPGRSTGELFF

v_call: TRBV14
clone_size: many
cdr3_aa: CASSQQRTTNEKLFF

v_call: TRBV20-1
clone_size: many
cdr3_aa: CSAIRDQSYNEQFF

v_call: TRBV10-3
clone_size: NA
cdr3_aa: CAISAATGMYVQFF

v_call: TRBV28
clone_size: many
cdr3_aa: CASSLGRQGGTEAFF

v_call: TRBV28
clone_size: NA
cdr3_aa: CASSLWGVSYEQYF

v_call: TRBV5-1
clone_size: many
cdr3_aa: CASSPRDRSYTEAFF

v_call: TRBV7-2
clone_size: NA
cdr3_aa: CASSLGGGHSQPQHF

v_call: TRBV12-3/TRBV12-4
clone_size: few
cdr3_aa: CASSPGLKNIQYF